The 12 T cell receptor beta chains presented below share a single source sample, sequenced in a study of cytomegalovirus exposure and HLA in healthy donors. Assay used: immunoSEQ multiplex PCR; TCRdb lists only in-frame clones, some missing. Here the sample spans about 120,000 clones, around nine tenths being singletons. The specimen was PBMCs. The origin of the receptors is a woman aged 18 to 35 in good health and CMV-seronegative.

The chain uses TRBV19 and TRBJ2-1, with D possibly matching TRBD1 (5 bases). The CDR3 runs to 13 residues. Germline V gene sequence: CDR1 LNHDA, CDR2 SQIVND (reference sequence). V was trimmed by 4 bases and J by 6 bases, leaving 10 bases between them. The CDR3 reads CASSTWGSNEQFF. DNA for the CDR3: TGTGCCAGTAGTACTTGGGGCAGCAATGAGCAGTTCTTC.

This chain links TRBV25-1 with TRBJ2-5; D may be TRBD1 (5 bases). The germline CDR1 and CDR2 sequences are MGHDK and SYGVNS. The ends were cut back, 3 bases at V and 5 bases at J, with 16 bases in the middle. This CDR3 contains 15 residues. The CDR3 spells CASSDELLKGETQYF. The CDR3 DNA is TGTGCCAGCAGTGACGAACTGTTGAAGGGGGAGACCCAGTACTTC.

This chain joins TRBV2 and TRBJ2-7, with 11 bases fitting TRBD2. The CDR3 covers 15 residues. CDR1 SNHLY and CDR2 FYNNEI come from the germline V gene. V trimming: 6 bases; J trimming: 3 bases; junction bases outside the gene matches: 7. The CDR3 DNA sequence: TGTGCCAGCAGACAACTAGCGGGAGCAGTCTACGAGCAGTACTTC. Amino acids: CASRQLAGAVYEQYF.

The J gene is TRBJ1-5, the V gene TRBV4-1, with no clear D. Germline V CDR1 and CDR2: MGHRA, YSYEKL. The V gene lost 2 bases and the J gene lost 2 bases, with 10 bases spanning the gap. This CDR3 comprises 15 residues. CDR3 sequence: CASSQLGSGNQPQHF. The CDR3 bases are TGCGCCAGCAGCCAACTAGGCAGTGGCAATCAGCCCCAGCATTTT.

The genes are TRBV2 and TRBJ2-7; 13 nucleotides align to TRBD2. V shed 9 bases and J 0 bases; nucleotides not matched to a gene: 8. The CDR3 spans 16 residues. Germline CDR1 reads SNHLY; CDR2 reads FYNNEI. The CDR3 spells CASTGTSGAISYEQYF. CDR3 DNA sequence: TGTGCCAGTACCGGGACTAGCGGGGCAATCTCCTACGAGCAGTACTTC.

This clone was seen just once. This chain joins TRBV5-1 and TRBJ2-2; 10 positions agree with TRBD1. Germline V gene lookup returns CDR1 SGHRS and CDR2 YFSETQ. The V gene end was trimmed by 4 bases and the J gene end by 2 bases; junction bases not matched to a gene: 2. This CDR3 contains 15 residues. CDR3 coding DNA: TGCGCCAGCAGCGGGGACAGGGGAAACACCGGGGAGCTGTTTTTT. It encodes CASSGDRGNTGELFF.

V is TRBV29-1 and J is TRBJ1-1, with D unresolved. The CDR3 runs 12 residues. Germline V gene data show CDR1 as SQVTM and CDR2 as ANQGSEA. Trimming took off 6 bases at V and 3 bases at J, with 11 bases between the two ends. The CDR3 sequence: CSVMEVDTEAFF. The CDR3 bases are TGCAGCGTCATGGAGGTGGACACTGAAGCTTTCTTT.

The chain recombines TRBV2 with TRBJ2-2; TRBD1 aligns across 9 bases. V dropped 5 bases and J dropped 7; count of bases not matched to a gene: 11. The CDR3 loop spans 16 amino acids. CDR1 and CDR2 from the germline V gene are SNHLY and FYNNEI. The CDR3 DNA follows: TGTGCCAGCAGTTTTAGGACAGGGGAAGGTGTCGGGGAGCTGTTTTTT. Amino acid sequence: CASSFRTGEGVGELFF.

The chain joins TRBV5-4 to TRBJ2-7; tentative D call: TRBD2 (5 bases). CDR1 is SGHNT and CDR2 is YYREEE in the germline V gene (reference sequence). V lost 4 bases and J 0 bases, leaving 8 bases between the germline ends. This CDR3 is built from 13 residues. CDR3 DNA: TGTGCCAGCAGCCCGGACTTCTCCTACGAGCAGTACTTC. It specifies CASSPDFSYEQYF.

The V call is TRBV5-4, the J call TRBJ2-7; 13 nucleotides match TRBD2. Germline-derived CDR1 and CDR2 are SGHNT and YYREEE (reference sequence). V gave up 4 bases and J gave up 6 bases; unmatched junction bases: 10. CDR3 length equals 16 residues. This CDR3 is CASSGGMTSGRPEQYF. The CDR3 region has the DNA TGTGCCAGCAGCGGGGGGATGACTAGCGGGAGGCCCGAGCAGTACTTC. The variable domain in full, with the rest retrieved from reference TRBV5-4 and TRBJ2-7, is ETGVTQSPTHLIKTRGQQVTLRCSSQSGHNTVSWYQQALGQGPQFIFQYYREEENGRGNFPPRFSGLQFPNYSSELNVNALELDDSALYLCASSGGMTSGRPEQYFGPGTRLTVT.

V and J are TRBV19 and TRBJ2-7; 10 bases agree with TRBD2. The CDR3 length is 16 residues. Germline loops: CDR1 LNHDA, CDR2 SQIVND (reference sequence). Germline trimming cut 3 bases from V and 4 bases from J; bases unmatched to any gene: 9. CDR3 bases: TGTGCCAGTAGTATCAGTCTAGCGGGAGCGGGGTACGAGCAGTACTTC. Translated, it gives CASSISLAGAGYEQYF.

The chain joins TRBV7-9 to TRBJ2-7, with 9 bases lining up with TRBD1. The CDR3 spans 16 residues. The V gene's germline CDR1 is SEHNR and CDR2 FQNEAQ (reference sequence). V trimming: 0 bases; J trimming: 5 bases; junction bases outside the gene matches: 8. The CDR3 reads CASSLATGQGYHEQYF. CDR3 nucleotides: TGTGCCAGCAGCTTAGCGACGGGACAGGGTTATCACGAGCAGTACTTC. Drawing the rest from reference TRBV7-9 and TRBJ2-7, the complete variable domain is DTGVSQNPRHKITKRGQNVTFRCDPISEHNRLYWYRQTLGQGPEFLTYFQNEAQLEKSRLLSDRFSAERPKGSFSTLEIQRTEQGDSAMYLCASSLATGQGYHEQYFGPGTRLTVT.